This T cell receptor (beta chain) was retrieved from a study of cytomegalovirus exposure and HLA in healthy donors. Study-level background: Genotyping of 398 donors showed that 70% to 90% belonged to the Caucasian-associated ancestry cluster.

Vbeta (60) and Jbeta (13) primers were used in the PCR. The repertoire was sequenced with immunoSEQ multiplex PCR; TCRdb's copy has only in-frame clones and lacks some. This sample's table has fewer than 200,000 clones. Germline CDR1 is MDHEN and CDR2 is SYDVKM. CDR3 length: 13 residues. The J segment lost 6 bases and the V segment lost 8 bases, leaving 5 bases of the junction unmatched. Study conclusions and caveats: In a later analysis, donors in an Asian-associated ancestry cluster reportedly had fewer N-insertions in productive TCRs than the cohort mean. Owing to their indistinguishability, certain V segments, notably TRBV6-2 and TRBV6-3, were excluded.

As for this clone: Its antigen is unidentified.

This chain connects TRBV28 to TRBJ1-4; 8 nucleotides agree with TRBD1. The sequencing input was PBMCs. This TCR derives from a man younger than 40 in good health and CMV-seronegative. CDR3 region: CASWAQGDEKLFF. CDR3 bases: TGTGCCAGCTGGGCACAGGGGGATGAAAAACTGTTTTTT. Complete variable domain (other parts from reference TRBV28 and TRBJ1-4): DVKVTQSSRYLVKRTGEKVFLECVQDMDHENMFWYRQDPGLGLRLIYFSYDVKMKEKGDIPEGYSVSREKKERFSLILESASTNQTSMYLCASWAQGDEKLFFGSGTQLSVL.